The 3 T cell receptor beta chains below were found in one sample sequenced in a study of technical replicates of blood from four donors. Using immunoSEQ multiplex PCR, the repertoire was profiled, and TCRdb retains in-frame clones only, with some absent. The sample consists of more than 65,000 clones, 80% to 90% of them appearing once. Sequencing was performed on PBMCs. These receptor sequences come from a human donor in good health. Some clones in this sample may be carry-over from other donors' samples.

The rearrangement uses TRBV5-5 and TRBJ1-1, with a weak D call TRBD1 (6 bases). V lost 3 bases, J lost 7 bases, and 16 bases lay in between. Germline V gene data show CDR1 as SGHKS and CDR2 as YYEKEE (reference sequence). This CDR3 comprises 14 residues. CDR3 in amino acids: CASSSTGGFGEAFF. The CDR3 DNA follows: TGTGCCAGCAGCTCGACAGGTGGGTTCGGTGAAGCTTTCTTT. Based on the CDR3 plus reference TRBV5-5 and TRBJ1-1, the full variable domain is DAGVTQSPTHLIKTRGQQVTLRCSPISGHKSVSWYQQVLGQGPQFIFQYYEKEERGRGNFPDRFSARQFPNYSSELNVNALLLGDSALYLCASSSTGGFGEAFFGQGTRLTVV.

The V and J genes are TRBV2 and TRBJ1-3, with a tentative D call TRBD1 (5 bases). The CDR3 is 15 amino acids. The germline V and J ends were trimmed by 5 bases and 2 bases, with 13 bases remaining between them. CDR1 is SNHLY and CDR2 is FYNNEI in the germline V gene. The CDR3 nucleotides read TGTGCCAGCAGTCCGCGGGGGTTGACTGGAAACACCATATATTTT. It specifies CASSPRGLTGNTIYF.

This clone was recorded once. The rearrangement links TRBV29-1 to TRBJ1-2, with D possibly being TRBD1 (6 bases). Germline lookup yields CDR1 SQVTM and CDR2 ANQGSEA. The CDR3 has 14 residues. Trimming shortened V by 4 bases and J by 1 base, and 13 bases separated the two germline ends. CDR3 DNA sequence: TGCAGCGTTGGAATAGGGGGTAATAACTATGGCTACACCTTC. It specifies CSVGIGGNNYGYTF.